Given below is one TCR beta chain in context. No cognate antigen has been identified for it. There are no base qualities to consult, and no much larger clone falls within one base. The data derive from a study of blood T cell repertoires in COVID-19 (dated by TCRdb to the early 2020s). The study in broad terms: Samples from collaborators originated in the United States, Italy and Spain and spanned both the acute and convalescent phases of COVID-19. The material from the prospective study consisted of cDNA or gDNA derived from T cells, B-cell-depleted T cells, or PBMCs. Deeply sampled blood TCRbeta repertoires from subjects exposed to, actively infected with, or recovered from COVID-19 were included in the dataset. The repertoires were released in a freely available public database intended as a resource for research on the immune response to SARS-CoV-2. Samples came from the ongoing ImmuneRACE study (first 160 participants) plus 1,254 subjects from 6 global collaborators. A de-identified subject ID, COVID-19 status, age in years and sex were almost always included in the sample metadata. HLA class I and class II types, where available, came from metadata supplied by the sample provider rather than from assay-based typing.

Points the paper makes about the study in general: Clinical and demographic metadata were provided uncurated, with the amount varying by source and participant.

Collaborating institutions collected whole blood in K2EDTA tubes following their own protocols. For TCRbeta analysis, collaborators shipped samples as frozen whole blood, isolated PBMCs, or DNA extracted from either of those sample types. The immunoSEQ Assay, a bias-controlled multiplex PCR, was used to amplify TCRbeta CDR3 regions from genomic DNA. From the authors' description of their analysis: The number of nucleated cells in each sample was estimated from the amplification of reference gene primers within the assay. To quantify the absolute abundance of each unique TCRbeta CDR3 rearrangement, sequence reads were collapsed and filtered. For each sample, productive Simpson clonality was calculated as the square root of Simpson's diversity index over productive rearrangements. TCRdb took this table from immuneACCESS and kept in-frame rearrangements with V and J called. Such tables lack part of the clones; where checked against another copy, unresolved V genes explain under half of the gap, and the rest is unexplained. D and trimming come from the DNA, and the V and J calls and clone size come from that table. Counted in this sample were roughly 67,000 clones; almost 85% of them appeared once. The ten largest account for 8% to 9% of the sample.

The sample taken for sequencing was peripheral blood. This clonotype originated in a man aged 50 or older with active COVID-19.

DNA sequence: TGTGCCAGCGGTGGGCAGGGTGGGTCACCCCTCCACTTT. The translation is CASGGQGGSPLHF. The receptor chain draws on TRBV9 and TRBJ1-6; a weak D assignment points to TRBD1 (5 bases agree). CDR1 and CDR2 (SGDLS, YYNGEE) derive from the germline V gene. The CDR3 numbers 13 residues from cysteine through phenylalanine. Just the 39-base CDR3 DNA is kept, in frame starting at base 1. V was cut back by 7 bases and J by 10 bases, leaving a gap of 15 bases between them.